This TCR beta chain derives from a study of OX40 agonist ivuxolimab in advanced cancers. This clone was picked up one time. Losses at the gene ends were 4 bases for V and 0 bases for J; bases not matched to a gene: 4. The CDR3 spans 16 residues. From germline, CDR1 is SGHAT and CDR2 FQNNGV. Only in-frame clones appear in the TCRdb table, and some are missing; sequencing was by immunoSEQ multiplex PCR. The repertoire holds about 35,000 clones, about 90% seen once, with 30% to 40% in the top ten. The specimen comprised CD4+ or CD8+ T cells sorted from blood, sampled in a trial of the OX40 agonist ivuxolimab. The V gene is TRBV11-2, the J gene TRBJ2-1, with 9 nucleotides matching TRBD2. The TCR comes from an adult with an advanced solid tumor such as melanoma, head and neck, liver or kidney cancer. The CDR3 here is CASSYLAGLSYNEQFF. CDR3 nucleotide sequence: TGTGCCAGCAGCTATCTAGCGGGACTCTCCTACAATGAGCAGTTCTTC.